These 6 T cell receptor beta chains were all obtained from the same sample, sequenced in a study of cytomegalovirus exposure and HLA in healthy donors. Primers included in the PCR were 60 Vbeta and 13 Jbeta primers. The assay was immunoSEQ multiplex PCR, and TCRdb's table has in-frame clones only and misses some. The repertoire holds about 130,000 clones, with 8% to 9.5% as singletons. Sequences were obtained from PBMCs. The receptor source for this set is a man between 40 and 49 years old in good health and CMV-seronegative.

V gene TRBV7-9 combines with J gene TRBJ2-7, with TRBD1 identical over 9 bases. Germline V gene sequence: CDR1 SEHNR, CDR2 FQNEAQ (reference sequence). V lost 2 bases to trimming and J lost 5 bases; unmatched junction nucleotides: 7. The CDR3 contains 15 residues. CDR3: CASSLLTGGVDEQYF. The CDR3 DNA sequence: TGTGCCAGCAGCTTACTTACAGGGGGCGTCGACGAGCAGTACTTC.

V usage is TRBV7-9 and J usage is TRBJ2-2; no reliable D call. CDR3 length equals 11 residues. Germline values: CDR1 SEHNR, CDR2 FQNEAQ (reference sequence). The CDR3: CAVEDTGELFF. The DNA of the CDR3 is TGTGCAGTAGAGGACACCGGGGAGCTGTTTTTT.

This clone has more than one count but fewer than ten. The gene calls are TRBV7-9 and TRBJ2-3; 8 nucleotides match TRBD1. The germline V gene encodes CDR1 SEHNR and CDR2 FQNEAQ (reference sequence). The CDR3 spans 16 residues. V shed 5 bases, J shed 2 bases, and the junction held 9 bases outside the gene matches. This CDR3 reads CASSLTQGGLTDTQYF. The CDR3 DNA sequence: TGTGCCAGCAGCCTTACACAGGGGGGTCTCACAGATACGCAGTATTTT.

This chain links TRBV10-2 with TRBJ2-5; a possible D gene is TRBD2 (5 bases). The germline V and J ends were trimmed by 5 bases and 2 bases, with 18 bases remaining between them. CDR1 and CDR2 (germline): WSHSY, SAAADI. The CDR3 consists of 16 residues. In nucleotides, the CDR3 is TGCGCCAGCAGTCCTTTACGGTCGGCGGGTCAAGAGACCCAGTACTTC. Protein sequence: CASSPLRSAGQETQYF.

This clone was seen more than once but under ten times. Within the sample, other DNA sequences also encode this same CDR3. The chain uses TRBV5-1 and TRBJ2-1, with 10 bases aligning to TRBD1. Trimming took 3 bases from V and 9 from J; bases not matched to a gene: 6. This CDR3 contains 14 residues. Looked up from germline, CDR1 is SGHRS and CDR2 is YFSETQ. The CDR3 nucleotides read TGCGCCAGCAGCTCCGGACAGGGGGTCGGTGAGCAGTTCTTC. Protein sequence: CASSSGQGVGEQFF.

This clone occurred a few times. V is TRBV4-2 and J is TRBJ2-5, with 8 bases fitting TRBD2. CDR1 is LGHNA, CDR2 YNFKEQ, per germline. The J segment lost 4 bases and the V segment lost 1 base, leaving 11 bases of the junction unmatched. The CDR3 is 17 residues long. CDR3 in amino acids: CASSQGTGTSSAETQYF. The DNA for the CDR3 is TGTGCCAGCAGCCAAGGCACGGGGACTAGTTCGGCAGAGACCCAGTACTTC.